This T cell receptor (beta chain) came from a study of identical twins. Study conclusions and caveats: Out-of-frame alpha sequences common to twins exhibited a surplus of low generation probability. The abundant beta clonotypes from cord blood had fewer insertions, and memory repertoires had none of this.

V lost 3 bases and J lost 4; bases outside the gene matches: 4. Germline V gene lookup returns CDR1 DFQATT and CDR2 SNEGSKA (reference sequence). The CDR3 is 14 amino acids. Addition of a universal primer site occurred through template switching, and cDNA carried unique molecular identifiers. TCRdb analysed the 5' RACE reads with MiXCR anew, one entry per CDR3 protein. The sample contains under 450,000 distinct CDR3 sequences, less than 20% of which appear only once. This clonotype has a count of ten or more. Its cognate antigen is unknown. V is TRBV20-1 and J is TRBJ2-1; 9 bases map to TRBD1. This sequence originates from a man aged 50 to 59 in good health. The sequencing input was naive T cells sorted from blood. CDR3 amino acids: CSASKTGGYNEQFF. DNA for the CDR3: TGCAGTGCTAGCAAGACAGGGGGGTACAATGAGCAGTTCTTC.